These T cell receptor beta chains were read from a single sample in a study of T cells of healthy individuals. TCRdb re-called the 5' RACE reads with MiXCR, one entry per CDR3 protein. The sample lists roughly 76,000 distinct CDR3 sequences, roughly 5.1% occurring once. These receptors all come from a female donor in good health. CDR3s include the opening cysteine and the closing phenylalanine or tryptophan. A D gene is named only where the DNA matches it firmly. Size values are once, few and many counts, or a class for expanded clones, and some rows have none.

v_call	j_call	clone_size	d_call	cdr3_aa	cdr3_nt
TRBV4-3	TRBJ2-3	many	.	CASSQDGGGADTQYF	TGCGCCAGCAGCCAAGATGGGGGGGGCGCAGATACGCAGTATTTT
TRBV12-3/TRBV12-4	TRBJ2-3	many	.	CASSFRSGSTDTQYF	TGTGCCAGCAGTTTTCGGAGCGGTAGCACAGATACGCAGTATTTT
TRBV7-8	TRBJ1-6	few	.	CASSLVQGASPLHF	TGTGCCAGCAGCTTAGTCCAGGGAGCCTCACCCCTCCACTTT
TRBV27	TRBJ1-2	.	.	CASSWQAGYGYTF	TGTGCCAGCAGTTGGCAGGCAGGCTATGGCTACACCTTC
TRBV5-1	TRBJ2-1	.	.	CASHKGAYNEQFF	TGCGCCAGCCACAAGGGAGCCTACAATGAGCAGTTCTTC
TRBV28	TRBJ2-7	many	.	CASSLPPHRGGYYEQYF	TGTGCCAGCAGTTTACCCCCTCACAGGGGGGGGTACTACGAGCAGTACTTC
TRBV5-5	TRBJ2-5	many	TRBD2	CASSLAAGVQETQYF	TGTGCCAGCAGCTTGGCGGCGGGAGTCCAAGAGACCCAGTACTTC
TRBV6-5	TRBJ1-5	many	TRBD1	CASSKDRGANQPQHF	TGTGCCAGCAGTAAAGACAGGGGGGCGAATCAGCCCCAGCATTTT
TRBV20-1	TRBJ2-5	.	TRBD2	CSAIDVTRAGGYETQYF	TGCAGTGCGATTGACGTTACTAGAGCGGGAGGGTACGAGACCCAGTACTTC
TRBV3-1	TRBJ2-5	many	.	CASSQNPQYQETQYF	TGTGCCAGCAGCCAAAACCCGCAGTACCAAGAGACCCAGTACTTC
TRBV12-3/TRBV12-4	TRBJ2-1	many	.	CASSLWAGRSYNEQFF	TGTGCCAGCAGTTTATGGGCGGGACGGTCCTACAATGAGCAGTTCTTC
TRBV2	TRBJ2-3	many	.	CASSDRGSSTDTQYF	TGTGCCAGCAGTGATCGGGGCTCTAGCACAGATACGCAGTATTTT
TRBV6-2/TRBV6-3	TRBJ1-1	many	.	CASRPTWRTNTEAFF	TGTGCCAGCAGGCCCACGTGGAGGACGAACACTGAAGCTTTCTTT
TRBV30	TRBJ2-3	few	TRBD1	CAWSTGTGGASDTQYF	TGTGCCTGGAGTACGGGGACAGGGGGCGCCTCGGATACGCAGTATTTT
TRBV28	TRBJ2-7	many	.	CASNPGPTTPYEQYF	TGTGCCAGCAATCCCGGACCGACTACCCCCTACGAGCAGTACTTC
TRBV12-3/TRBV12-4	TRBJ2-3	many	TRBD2	CASSQLAGSTDTQYF	TGTGCCAGCAGTCAGTTAGCGGGAAGCACAGATACGCAGTATTTT
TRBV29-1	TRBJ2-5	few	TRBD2	CSVAGEGETQYF	TGCAGCGTCGCGGGGGAAGGGGAGACCCAGTACTTC
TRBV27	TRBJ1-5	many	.	CASSAQSINQPQHF	TGTGCCAGCAGTGCACAGAGTATCAATCAGCCCCAGCATTTT
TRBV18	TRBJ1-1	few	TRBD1	CASSQGQGGPMNTEAFF	TGTGCCAGCTCACAGGGGCAGGGGGGGCCCATGAACACTGAAGCTTTCTTT
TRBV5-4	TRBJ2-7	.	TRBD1	CASSLRRDRSYEQYF	TGTGCCAGCAGCTTGCGCCGGGACAGGAGCTACGAGCAGTACTTC
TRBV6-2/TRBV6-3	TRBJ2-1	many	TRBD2	CASLASGSRNEQFF	TGTGCCAGCCTTGCTAGCGGGAGTCGGAATGAGCAGTTCTTC
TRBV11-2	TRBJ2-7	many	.	CASRTASSYEQYF	TGTGCCAGCAGGACCGCGAGCTCCTACGAGCAGTACTTC
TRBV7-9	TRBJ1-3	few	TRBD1	CASSLGQIFGNTIYF	TGTGCCAGCAGCCTGGGACAGATCTTTGGAAACACCATATATTTT
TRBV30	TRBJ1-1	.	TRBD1	CAWSAPEGAWAEAFF	TGTGCCTGGAGTGCCCCCGAGGGGGCTTGGGCTGAAGCTTTCTTT
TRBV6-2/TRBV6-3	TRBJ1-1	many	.	CASTQGRDTEAFF	TGTGCCAGCACACAGGGCAGAGACACTGAAGCTTTCTTT
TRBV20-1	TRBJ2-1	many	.	CSAPADLAFYNEQFF	TGCAGTGCTCCAGCGGACCTCGCCTTCTACAATGAGCAGTTCTTC
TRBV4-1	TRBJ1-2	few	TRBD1	CASSQESQGAPNYGYTF	TGCGCCAGCAGCCAAGAATCACAGGGGGCGCCTAACTATGGCTACACCTTC
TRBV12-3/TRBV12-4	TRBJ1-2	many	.	CASSLLLPYGYTF	TGTGCCAGCAGTCTCCTCCTGCCCTATGGCTACACCTTC
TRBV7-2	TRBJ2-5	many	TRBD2	CASSLRTGRAPETQYF	TGTGCCAGCAGCCTCCGTACCGGGAGGGCCCCAGAGACCCAGTACTTC
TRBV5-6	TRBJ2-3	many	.	CASSLEGGATSTDTQYF	TGTGCCAGCAGCTTGGAAGGGGGGGCAACTAGCACAGATACGCAGTATTTT
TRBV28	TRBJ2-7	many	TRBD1	CASSLNRGAHF	TGTGCCAGCAGTCTAAACAGGGGTGCGCACTTC
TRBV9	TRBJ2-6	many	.	CASSLQGGGANVLTF	TGTGCCAGCAGCTTACAGGGAGGTGGGGCCAACGTCCTGACTTTC
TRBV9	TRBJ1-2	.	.	CASSVDGNYGYTF	TGTGCCAGCAGCGTAGACGGTAACTATGGCTACACCTTC
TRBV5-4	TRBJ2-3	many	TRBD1	CASSLTGGRTDTQYF	TGTGCCAGCAGCTTGACAGGGGGCCGCACAGATACGCAGTATTTT
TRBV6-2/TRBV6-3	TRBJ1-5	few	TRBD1	CASSHRDRGANQPQHF	TGTGCCAGCAGTCACCGGGACAGGGGAGCTAATCAGCCCCAGCATTTT
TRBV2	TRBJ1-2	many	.	CAGGPDSYNYGYTF	TGTGCCGGGGGACCGGACAGCTATAACTATGGCTACACCTTC
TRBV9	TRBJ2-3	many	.	CASSVAGTTTDTQYF	TGTGCCAGCAGCGTAGCGGGGACGACCACAGATACGCAGTATTTT
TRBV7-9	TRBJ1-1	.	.	CASSPPVQGRTEAFF	TGTGCCAGCAGCCCGCCGGTCCAGGGGCGCACTGAAGCTTTCTTT
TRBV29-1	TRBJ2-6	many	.	CSVGGERAGANVLTF	TGCAGCGTTGGGGGGGAGAGGGCTGGGGCCAACGTCCTGACTTTC
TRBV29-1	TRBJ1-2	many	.	CSVTGSVDYGYTF	TGCAGCGTCACAGGTTCGGTGGATTATGGCTACACCTTC
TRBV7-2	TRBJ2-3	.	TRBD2	CASSSGSGGVPQYF	TGTGCCAGCAGCTCGGGGTCGGGGGGGGTTCCGCAGTATTTT
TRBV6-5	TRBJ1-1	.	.	CASSYSRSSDAEAFF	TGTGCCAGCAGTTACTCAAGGAGCTCAGACGCTGAAGCTTTCTTT
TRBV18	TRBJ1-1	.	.	CASSNGQWNTEAFF	TGTGCCAGCTCAAATGGACAGTGGAACACTGAAGCTTTCTTT
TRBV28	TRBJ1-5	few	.	CASSLVGISNQPQHF	TGTGCCAGCAGTTTAGTAGGGATTAGCAATCAGCCCCAGCATTTT
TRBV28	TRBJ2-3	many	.	CATQGGAPDTQYF	TGTGCCACCCAGGGGGGAGCGCCAGATACGCAGTATTTT
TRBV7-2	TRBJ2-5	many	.	CASSHEGVAVQETQYF	TGTGCCAGCAGCCACGAAGGGGTTGCAGTCCAAGAGACCCAGTACTTC
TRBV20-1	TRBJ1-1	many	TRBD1	CSARDGGGEGKAFF	TGCAGTGCTAGAGATGGAGGGGGCGAGGGTAAAGCTTTCTTT
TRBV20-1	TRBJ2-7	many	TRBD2	CSASFHTPSGRQHRYEQYF	TGCAGTGCTAGTTTCCATACGCCTAGCGGGAGGCAACATAGGTACGAGCAGTACTTC
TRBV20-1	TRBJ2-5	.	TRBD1	CSARDRGMGETQYF	TGCAGTGCTAGGGACAGGGGCATGGGAGAGACCCAGTACTTC
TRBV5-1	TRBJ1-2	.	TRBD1	CASSFGQGAGGYTF	TGCGCCAGCAGCTTTGGCCAGGGGGCAGGAGGCTACACCTTC
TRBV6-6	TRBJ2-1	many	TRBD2	CASSYASGSYNEQFF	TGTGCCAGCAGTTATGCTAGCGGGAGCTACAATGAGCAGTTCTTC
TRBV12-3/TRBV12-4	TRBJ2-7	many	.	CASSLDRSSYEQYF	TGTGCCAGCAGTTTAGACAGGAGCTCCTACGAGCAGTACTTC
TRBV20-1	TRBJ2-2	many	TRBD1	CSARDHGQGNTGELFF	TGCAGTGCTAGAGATCATGGACAGGGTAACACCGGGGAGCTGTTTTTT
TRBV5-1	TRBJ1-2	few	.	CASSLGSGRGSYGYTF	TGCGCCAGCAGCTTGGGGTCCGGCAGGGGCTCCTATGGCTACACCTTC
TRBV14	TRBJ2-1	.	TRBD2	CASSDRDYYYNEQFF	TGTGCCAGCAGCGACCGGGACTATTACTACAATGAGCAGTTCTTC
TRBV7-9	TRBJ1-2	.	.	CASSPGAARQYYGYTF	TGTGCCAGCAGCCCAGGGGCCGCCAGACAGTATTATGGCTACACCTTC
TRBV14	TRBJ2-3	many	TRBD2	CASSPGLAVTDTQYF	TGTGCCAGCAGCCCGGGACTAGCGGTCACAGATACGCAGTATTTT
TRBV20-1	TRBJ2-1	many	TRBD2	CSARARAGAWMKQFF	TGCAGTGCTAGGGCACGAGCGGGAGCCTGGATGAAGCAGTTCTTC
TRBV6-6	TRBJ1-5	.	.	CASSSGHQLNQPQHF	TGTGCCAGCAGTTCGGGACACCAATTAAATCAGCCCCAGCATTTT